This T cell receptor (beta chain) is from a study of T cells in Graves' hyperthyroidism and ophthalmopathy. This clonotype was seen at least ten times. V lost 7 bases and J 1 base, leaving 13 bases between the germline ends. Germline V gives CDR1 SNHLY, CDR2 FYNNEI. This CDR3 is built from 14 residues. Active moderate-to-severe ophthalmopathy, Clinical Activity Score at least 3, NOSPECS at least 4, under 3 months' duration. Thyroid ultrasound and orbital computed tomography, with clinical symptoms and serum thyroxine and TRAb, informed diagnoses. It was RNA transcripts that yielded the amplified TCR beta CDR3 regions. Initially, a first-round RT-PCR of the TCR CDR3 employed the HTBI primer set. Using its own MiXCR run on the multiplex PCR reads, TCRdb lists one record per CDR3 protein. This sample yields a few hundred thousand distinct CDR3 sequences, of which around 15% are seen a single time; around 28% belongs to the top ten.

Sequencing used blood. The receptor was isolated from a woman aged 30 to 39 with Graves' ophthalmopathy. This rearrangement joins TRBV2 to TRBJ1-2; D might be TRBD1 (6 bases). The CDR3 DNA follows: TGTGCCAGCATCACAGGGCCGAATAACTATGGCTACACCTTC. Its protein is CASITGPNNYGYTF.